The present T cell receptor (beta chain) was sequenced within a study of identical twins. Study results and caveats: Out-of-frame alpha sequences shared by twins were enriched for low generation probability. Possibly, invariant MAIT and iNKT cells partly confounded zero-insertion analyses.

This clonotype was detected a few times. The antigen is undetermined. Carrying unique molecular identifiers, the cDNA also gained a universal primer site through template switching. TCRdb re-analysed the 5' RACE reads in MiXCR, keeping a single row per CDR3 protein. The sample holds 240,000 or so distinct CDR3 sequences, roughly 7% seen once. The CDR3 is 14 residues long. The V gene's germline CDR1 is DFQATT and CDR2 SNEGSKA (reference sequence). The ends were cut back, 1 base at V and 7 bases at J, with 13 bases in the middle. The same sample was also used in a study of yellow fever vaccine responses in identical twins. As that study records: It has been reported that, in twins, the vaccine T cell response seemed partly convergent and partly personalized.

The sequenced sample consisted of memory (CD45RO+) T cells sorted from blood. This clonotype was sampled from a woman in her late teens or twenties in good health. The gene calls are TRBV20-1 and TRBJ1-4; possibly TRBD1 for D (6 bases). CDR3: CSARGSGAGEKLFF. CDR3 DNA sequence: TGCAGTGCTAGAGGGTCAGGGGCGGGTGAAAAACTGTTTTTT.